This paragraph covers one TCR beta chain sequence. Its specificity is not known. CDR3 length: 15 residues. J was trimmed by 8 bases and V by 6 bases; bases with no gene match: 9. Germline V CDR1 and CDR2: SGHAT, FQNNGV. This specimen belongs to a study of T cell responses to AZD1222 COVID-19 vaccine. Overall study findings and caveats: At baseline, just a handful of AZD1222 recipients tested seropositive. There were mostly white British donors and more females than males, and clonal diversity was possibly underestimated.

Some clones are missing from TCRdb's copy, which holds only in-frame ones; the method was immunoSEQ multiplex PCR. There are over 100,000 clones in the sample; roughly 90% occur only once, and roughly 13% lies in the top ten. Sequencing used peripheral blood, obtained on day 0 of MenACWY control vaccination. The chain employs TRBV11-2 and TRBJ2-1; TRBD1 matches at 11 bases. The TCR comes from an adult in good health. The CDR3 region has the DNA TGTGCCAGCAGTTCCCAGAGGGACAGGGGGGATGAGCAGTTCTTC. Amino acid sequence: CASSSQRDRGDEQFF.